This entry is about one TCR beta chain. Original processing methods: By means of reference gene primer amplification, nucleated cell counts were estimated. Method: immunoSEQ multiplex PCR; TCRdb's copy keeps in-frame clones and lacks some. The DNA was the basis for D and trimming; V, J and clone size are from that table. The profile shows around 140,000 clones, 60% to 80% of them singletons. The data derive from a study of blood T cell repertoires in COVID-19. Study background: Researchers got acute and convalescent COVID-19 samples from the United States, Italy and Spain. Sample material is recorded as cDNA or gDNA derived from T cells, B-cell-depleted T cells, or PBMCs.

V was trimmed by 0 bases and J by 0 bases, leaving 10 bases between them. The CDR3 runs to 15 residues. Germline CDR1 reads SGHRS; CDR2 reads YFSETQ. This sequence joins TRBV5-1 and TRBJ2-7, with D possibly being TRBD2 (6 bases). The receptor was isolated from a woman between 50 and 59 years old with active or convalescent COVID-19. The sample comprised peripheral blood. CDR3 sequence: CASSLDWGLSYEQYF. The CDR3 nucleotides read TGCGCCAGCAGCTTGGATTGGGGACTCTCCTACGAGCAGTACTTC.